The rows below give T cell receptor beta chains drawn from one sample of a study of blood T cell repertoires in COVID-19. This table comes from immunoSEQ multiplex PCR, and its TCRdb copy is limited to in-frame clones, with some not included. The sample holds 170,000 or so clones, 65% to 85% seen once. Sequencing input: peripheral blood. Receptors were obtained from a woman in her sixties with acute or convalescent COVID-19. Both conserved end residues are part of each CDR3. A D gene is named only where the DNA matches it firmly. A clone size is listed for some rows: how often the clone was seen (once, few, many), or a class if it is expanded.

TRBV2	TRBJ1-5	TRBD1	NA	CASSGDRVGQPQHF	TGTGCCAGCAGTGGGGACAGGGTAGGGCAGCCCCAGCATTTT
TRBV6-5	TRBJ1-1	NA	NA	CASSYEGGTGEAFF	TGTGCCAGCAGTTACGAGGGCGGGACCGGTGAAGCTTTCTTT
TRBV14	TRBJ2-7	NA	NA	CASSPPGDYEQYF	TGTGCCAGCAGCCCGCCAGGGGACTACGAGCAGTACTTC
TRBV19	TRBJ1-1	NA	NA	CASSTYRNQNTEAFF	TGTGCCAGTAGTACCTACAGGAATCAGAACACTGAAGCTTTCTTT
TRBV28	TRBJ2-2	NA	NA	CASGSNTGELFF	TGTGCCAGCGGGAGTAACACCGGGGAGCTGTTTTTT
TRBV19	TRBJ2-4	TRBD2	few	CASSLGLAENIQYF	TGTGCCAGTAGTCTGGGACTAGCCGAAAACATTCAGTACTTC
TRBV27	TRBJ2-7	NA	NA	CASSLYSSYEQYF	TGTGCCAGCAGTTTATATAGCTCCTACGAGCAGTACTTC
TRBV7-2	TRBJ1-4	NA	NA	CASSLLSIPNEKLFF	TGTGCCAGCAGCTTATTGAGCATTCCTAATGAAAAACTGTTTTTT
TRBV6-5	TRBJ1-4	NA	NA	CASSYSGGGGEKLFF	TGTGCCAGCAGTTACTCGGGAGGGGGAGGCGAAAAACTGTTTTTT
TRBV6-6	TRBJ2-7	TRBD1	NA	CASSTRDRGRPYEQYF	TGTGCCAGCAGTACCCGGGACAGGGGGCGCCCCTACGAGCAGTACTTC
TRBV19	TRBJ1-6	TRBD1	NA	CASSRTTGTEGRSPLHF	TGTGCCAGTAGTAGAACCACCGGGACAGAGGGGCGATCACCCCTCCACTTT
TRBV2	TRBJ1-2	NA	many	CASSGGVYGSNYGYTF	TGTGCCAGCAGTGGGGGGGTGTATGGCTCTAACTATGGCTACACCTTC
TRBV18	TRBJ1-6	NA	NA	CASSPGEGSSYNSPLHF	TGTGCCAGCTCACCAGGCGAAGGGAGCTCCTATAATTCACCCCTCCACTTT
TRBV24-1	TRBJ2-5	TRBD1	NA	CATSWTGGHQETQYF	TGTGCCACCAGCTGGACAGGGGGCCACCAAGAGACCCAGTACTTC
TRBV5-4	TRBJ1-1	NA	NA	CASSLGVWAGGAEAFF	TGTGCCAGCAGCTTAGGTGTCTGGGCGGGGGGCGCTGAAGCTTTCTTT
TRBV14	TRBJ2-5	NA	NA	CASSQDRFPRETQYF	TGTGCCAGCAGCCAAGATCGGTTCCCACGGGAGACCCAGTACTTC
TRBV5-1	TRBJ2-3	TRBD2	NA	CASSLSSGGARDTQYF	TGCGCCAGCAGCTTGTCTAGCGGGGGGGCCCGGGATACGCAGTATTTT
TRBV27	TRBJ1-2	NA	few	CASSSRGLNYGYTF	TGTGCCAGCAGTTCAAGGGGACTCAACTATGGCTACACCTTC
TRBV6-4	TRBJ2-5	TRBD2	once	CASSDSKRGQYF	TGTGCCAGCAGTGACTCGAAGCGGGGGCAGTACTTC
TRBV9	TRBJ2-5	TRBD2	NA	CASSAGTGGGTQYF	TGTGCCAGCAGCGCTGGGACGGGCGGGGGGACCCAGTACTTC
TRBV28	TRBJ1-2	NA	NA	CASSLQGGYTF	TGTGCCAGCAGTTTACAGGGTGGCTACACCTTC
TRBV15	TRBJ1-2	NA	many	CATSRDRNYGYTF	TGTGCCACCAGCAGAGACAGGAACTATGGCTACACCTTC
TRBV6-5	TRBJ2-7	TRBD1	NA	CASSVDRGLYEQYF	TGTGCCAGCAGCGTGGACAGGGGGCTCTACGAGCAGTACTTC
TRBV5-1	TRBJ2-7	TRBD2	NA	CASSLDGTSAYEQYF	TGCGCCAGCAGCTTGGACGGGACTAGCGCCTACGAGCAGTACTTC
TRBV5-1	TRBJ1-1	TRBD1	NA	CASSTGQGKAFF	TGCGCCAGCAGCACTGGACAGGGAAAGGCTTTCTTT
TRBV10-1	TRBJ1-1	TRBD1	NA	CASSPEDRGTNTEAFF	TGCGCCAGCAGCCCGGAGGACAGGGGAACGAACACTGAAGCTTTCTTT
TRBV7-2	TRBJ1-5	NA	NA	CASSLESRVNHQPQHF	TGTGCCAGCAGCTTAGAAAGCAGGGTGAACCATCAGCCCCAGCATTTT
TRBV11-2	TRBJ1-1	NA	once	CASSPWGGEAFF	TGTGCCAGCAGCCCCTGGGGCGGTGAAGCTTTCTTT
TRBV2	TRBJ2-1	TRBD2	once	CASSARLAGGNEQFF	TGTGCCAGCAGTGCCCGCCTAGCGGGGGGCAATGAGCAGTTCTTC
TRBV9	TRBJ2-3	TRBD2	once	CASSVGLGGTTDTQYF	TGTGCCAGCAGCGTAGGATTGGGGGGGACCACAGATACGCAGTATTTT
TRBV24-1	TRBJ1-3	NA	NA	CATSDPKQEFGGNTIYF	TGTGCCACCAGTGACCCCAAACAGGAATTCGGGGGAAACACCATATATTTT